The rows below give T cell receptor beta chains drawn from one sample of a study of blood T cell repertoires in COVID-19. This table comes from immunoSEQ multiplex PCR, and its TCRdb copy is limited to in-frame clones, with some not included. This table holds under 400,000 clones, roughly 88% found once. The sample comprised peripheral blood. Receptors originate from a woman in her thirties with COVID-19, enrolled during active disease. CDR3s include the opening cysteine and the closing phenylalanine or tryptophan. The D gene is left open where the match is weak. Size is stated for part of the rows, as once, few or many counts, or as a class when the clone is expanded.

d_call: .
v_call: TRBV6-5
clone_size: .
j_call: TRBJ2-7
cdr3_aa: CASRTLSGGYEQYF
cdr3_nt: TGTGCCAGCAGAACCCTGTCTGGGGGGTACGAGCAGTACTTC

d_call: TRBD1
v_call: TRBV18
clone_size: .
j_call: TRBJ1-3
cdr3_aa: CASSLEKTGQDTIYF
cdr3_nt: TGTGCCAGCTCACTCGAAAAGACAGGGCAAGACACCATATATTTT

d_call: TRBD2
v_call: TRBV29-1
clone_size: .
j_call: TRBJ2-7
cdr3_aa: CSGKRGTYEQYF
cdr3_nt: TGCAGCGGGAAGCGGGGGACCTACGAGCAGTACTTC

d_call: TRBD1
v_call: TRBV7-8
clone_size: once
j_call: TRBJ2-5
cdr3_aa: CASSLRQGVGSQETQYF
cdr3_nt: TGTGCCAGCAGCTTGAGACAGGGGGTGGGTAGCCAAGAGACCCAGTACTTC

d_call: TRBD1
v_call: TRBV28
clone_size: .
j_call: TRBJ2-3
cdr3_aa: CASSSHRLQGDTQYF
cdr3_nt: TGTGCCAGCAGTTCACATCGACTACAGGGGGATACGCAGTATTTT

d_call: .
v_call: TRBV27
clone_size: .
j_call: TRBJ2-3
cdr3_aa: CASSPLADTDTQYF
cdr3_nt: TGTGCCAGCAGTCCCCTAGCCGACACAGATACGCAGTATTTT

d_call: TRBD2
v_call: TRBV11-2
clone_size: .
j_call: TRBJ2-1
cdr3_aa: CASSLGTSAKQFF
cdr3_nt: TGTGCCAGCAGCTTGGGGACTAGCGCCAAGCAGTTCTTC

d_call: .
v_call: TRBV2
clone_size: .
j_call: TRBJ1-2
cdr3_aa: CASSQWSRGYTF
cdr3_nt: TGTGCCAGCAGTCAGTGGAGCCGGGGCTACACCTTC

d_call: .
v_call: TRBV29-1
clone_size: .
j_call: TRBJ1-1
cdr3_aa: CSVQNTEAFF
cdr3_nt: TGCAGCGTACAGAACACTGAAGCTTTCTTT

d_call: .
v_call: TRBV12-3/TRBV12-4
clone_size: .
j_call: TRBJ1-2
cdr3_aa: CASSLAAGGYTF
cdr3_nt: TGTGCCAGCAGTTTAGCAGCAGGAGGCTACACCTTC

d_call: TRBD1
v_call: TRBV3-1/TRBV3-2
clone_size: .
j_call: TRBJ1-1
cdr3_aa: CASSPFHRGMNTEAFF
cdr3_nt: TGTGCCAGCAGCCCTTTCCACAGGGGTATGAACACTGAAGCTTTCTTT

d_call: .
v_call: TRBV6-1
clone_size: .
j_call: TRBJ1-2
cdr3_aa: CASSERSGSGPDGYTF
cdr3_nt: TGTGCCAGCAGTGAAAGATCAGGATCTGGGCCCGACGGCTACACCTTC

d_call: .
v_call: TRBV16
clone_size: .
j_call: TRBJ1-1
cdr3_aa: CASSQSWGGEAFF
cdr3_nt: TGTGCCAGCAGCCAATCGTGGGGGGGTGAAGCTTTCTTT

d_call: TRBD2
v_call: TRBV3-1/TRBV3-2
clone_size: .
j_call: TRBJ2-7
cdr3_aa: CASSTRLAGENEQYF
cdr3_nt: TGTGCCAGCAGCACCCGACTAGCGGGAGAGAACGAGCAGTACTTC

d_call: .
v_call: TRBV21-1
clone_size: .
j_call: TRBJ1-6
cdr3_aa: CASSKASRQGSGSPLHF
cdr3_nt: TGTGCCAGCAGCAAAGCGTCCCGACAGGGTTCGGGCTCACCCCTCCACTTT

d_call: TRBD1
v_call: TRBV7-8
clone_size: once
j_call: TRBJ2-5
cdr3_aa: CASSLGDDREVETQYF
cdr3_nt: TGTGCCAGCAGCTTAGGGGATGACAGGGAAGTGGAGACCCAGTACTTC

d_call: TRBD1
v_call: TRBV5-1
clone_size: .
j_call: TRBJ1-4
cdr3_aa: CASSPRPTGGNEKLFF
cdr3_nt: TGCGCCAGCAGCCCAAGGCCGACAGGGGGTAATGAAAAACTGTTTTTT

d_call: TRBD1
v_call: TRBV7-9
clone_size: once
j_call: TRBJ1-2
cdr3_aa: CASSLERGRLTSYTF
cdr3_nt: TGTGCCAGCAGCTTAGAGAGGGGGCGCCTAACTAGCTACACCTTC

d_call: TRBD2
v_call: TRBV27
clone_size: .
j_call: TRBJ2-1
cdr3_aa: CASSQTTSGSSYNEQFF
cdr3_nt: TGTGCCAGCAGTCAAACCACTAGCGGGAGCTCCTACAATGAGCAGTTCTTC

d_call: TRBD1
v_call: TRBV29-1
clone_size: .
j_call: TRBJ2-1
cdr3_aa: CSARQGVSDEQFF
cdr3_nt: TGCAGCGCCCGACAGGGGGTCAGCGATGAGCAGTTCTTC

d_call: .
v_call: TRBV18
clone_size: .
j_call: TRBJ2-2
cdr3_aa: CASSRTISAGELFF
cdr3_nt: TGTGCCAGCTCACGTACTATTTCTGCCGGGGAGCTGTTTTTT

d_call: TRBD1
v_call: TRBV28
clone_size: .
j_call: TRBJ2-7
cdr3_aa: CASSFQQGYLYEQYF
cdr3_nt: TGTGCCAGCAGTTTTCAACAGGGGTATCTCTACGAGCAGTACTTC

d_call: .
v_call: TRBV30
clone_size: .
j_call: TRBJ1-3
cdr3_aa: CAWSVRATSGNTIYF
cdr3_nt: TGTGCCTGGAGTGTCAGGGCCACCTCTGGAAACACCATATATTTT

d_call: TRBD2
v_call: TRBV11-1
clone_size: .
j_call: TRBJ2-3
cdr3_aa: CASRATGGRAQDTQYF
cdr3_nt: TGTGCCAGCAGGGCGACGGGCGGGAGGGCCCAGGATACGCAGTATTTT

d_call: TRBD1
v_call: TRBV28
clone_size: .
j_call: TRBJ1-5
cdr3_aa: CASLGQGSNQPQHF
cdr3_nt: TGTGCCAGCCTCGGACAGGGAAGCAATCAGCCCCAGCATTTT

d_call: .
v_call: TRBV25-1
clone_size: .
j_call: TRBJ2-7
cdr3_aa: CASSGGGPFYEQYF
cdr3_nt: TGTGCCAGCAGTGGGGGGGGCCCCTTCTACGAGCAGTACTTC

d_call: .
v_call: TRBV30
clone_size: .
j_call: TRBJ2-3
cdr3_aa: CAWSAGVVAVTDTQYF
cdr3_nt: TGTGCCTGGAGTGCGGGCGTGGTAGCGGTCACAGATACGCAGTATTTT

d_call: TRBD2
v_call: TRBV11-2
clone_size: .
j_call: TRBJ2-1
cdr3_aa: CASSLLAGAPNEQFF
cdr3_nt: TGTGCCAGCAGCTTACTAGCGGGAGCCCCCAATGAGCAGTTCTTC

d_call: TRBD2
v_call: TRBV10-1
clone_size: .
j_call: TRBJ2-3
cdr3_aa: CASSENRAGGADTQYF
cdr3_nt: TGCGCCAGCAGTGAGAATCGGGCGGGAGGCGCAGATACGCAGTATTTT

d_call: .
v_call: TRBV11-2
clone_size: .
j_call: TRBJ1-1
cdr3_aa: CASSLGRQGPTEAFF
cdr3_nt: TGTGCCAGCAGCTTAGGTCGGCAGGGGCCCACTGAAGCTTTCTTT

d_call: .
v_call: TRBV5-8
clone_size: .
j_call: TRBJ2-1
cdr3_aa: CASSFRRDIYNEQFF
cdr3_nt: TGTGCCAGCAGCTTCCGCCGGGACATCTACAATGAGCAGTTCTTC

d_call: TRBD1
v_call: TRBV3-1/TRBV3-2
clone_size: .
j_call: TRBJ2-7
cdr3_aa: CASSQGQGADEQYF
cdr3_nt: TGTGCCAGCAGCCAGGGACAGGGAGCGGACGAGCAGTACTTC

d_call: TRBD1
v_call: TRBV2
clone_size: few
j_call: TRBJ2-3
cdr3_aa: CASSAQTGTDTQYF
cdr3_nt: TGTGCCAGCAGTGCCCAGACAGGGACCGATACGCAGTATTTT

d_call: TRBD1
v_call: TRBV14
clone_size: few
j_call: TRBJ2-6
cdr3_aa: CASSPEGQAFGANVLTF
cdr3_nt: TGTGCCAGCAGCCCAGAAGGACAGGCGTTTGGGGCCAACGTCCTGACTTTC

d_call: TRBD1
v_call: TRBV4-2
clone_size: .
j_call: TRBJ1-2
cdr3_aa: CASSQLNRGVNYGYTF
cdr3_nt: TGTGCCAGCAGCCAATTAAACAGGGGGGTTAACTATGGCTACACCTTC

d_call: .
v_call: TRBV6-6
clone_size: .
j_call: TRBJ1-1
cdr3_aa: CASSGGGRLNTEAFF
cdr3_nt: TGTGCCAGCAGTGGGGGAGGACGGTTGAACACTGAAGCTTTCTTT

d_call: TRBD1
v_call: TRBV29-1
clone_size: .
j_call: TRBJ1-1
cdr3_aa: CSVGQGPYTEAFF
cdr3_nt: TGCAGCGTGGGACAGGGGCCGTACACTGAAGCTTTCTTT

d_call: TRBD1
v_call: TRBV12-5
clone_size: .
j_call: TRBJ1-4
cdr3_aa: CASVDRGGEKLFF
cdr3_nt: TGTGCTAGTGTTGACAGGGGGGGTGAAAAACTGTTTTTT

d_call: TRBD2
v_call: TRBV2
clone_size: .
j_call: TRBJ2-7
cdr3_aa: CASKQTTSGNEQYF
cdr3_nt: TGTGCCAGCAAGCAAACGACTAGCGGGAACGAGCAGTACTTC

d_call: TRBD1
v_call: TRBV5-4
clone_size: .
j_call: TRBJ1-2
cdr3_aa: CASSFTGAPYGYTF
cdr3_nt: TGTGCCAGCAGCTTTACAGGGGCTCCCTATGGCTACACCTTC

d_call: .
v_call: TRBV5-8
clone_size: once
j_call: TRBJ1-3
cdr3_aa: CASSLDNKGLSGNTIYF
cdr3_nt: TGTGCCAGCAGCTTGGATAACAAGGGACTCTCTGGAAACACCATATATTTT

d_call: TRBD1
v_call: TRBV29-1
clone_size: .
j_call: TRBJ1-1
cdr3_aa: CSVADRGLAEAFF
cdr3_nt: TGCAGCGTTGCGGACAGGGGGCTCGCTGAAGCTTTCTTT

d_call: .
v_call: TRBV7-9
clone_size: once
j_call: TRBJ1-1
cdr3_aa: CASSLGEVTVNTEAFF
cdr3_nt: TGTGCCAGCAGCTTAGGGGAGGTTACGGTGAACACTGAAGCTTTCTTT

d_call: TRBD1
v_call: TRBV5-6
clone_size: .
j_call: TRBJ2-2
cdr3_aa: CASSWGQRTGELFF
cdr3_nt: TGTGCCAGCAGCTGGGGACAGAGGACCGGGGAGCTGTTTTTT

d_call: TRBD1
v_call: TRBV2
clone_size: .
j_call: TRBJ1-1
cdr3_aa: CASFRTGNTEAFF
cdr3_nt: TGTGCCAGCTTTAGGACAGGGAACACTGAAGCTTTCTTT

d_call: TRBD2
v_call: TRBV24-1
clone_size: .
j_call: TRBJ2-1
cdr3_aa: CATKGTSGDEQFF
cdr3_nt: TGTGCCACCAAAGGGACTAGCGGGGATGAGCAGTTCTTC

d_call: .
v_call: TRBV5-4
clone_size: .
j_call: TRBJ2-5
cdr3_aa: CASREGRGGVGETQYF
cdr3_nt: TGTGCCAGCAGGGAAGGTCGAGGCGGGGTAGGGGAGACCCAGTACTTC

d_call: TRBD1
v_call: TRBV28
clone_size: .
j_call: TRBJ1-5
cdr3_aa: CASSGTGTGDRQPQHF
cdr3_nt: TGTGCCAGCAGTGGAACCGGGACAGGGGATCGGCAGCCCCAGCATTTT